This TCR beta chain was profiled in a study of human T cells and chemical hapten exposure. Time point described: patch test 1, 2 weeks after DPC sensitization. As for treatment: therapeutic diphenylcyclopropenone sensitization with weekly scalp DPC. Blood sampling occurred before each patch-test application. A note on this clonotype: Its antigen is currently unknown.

The library put unique molecular identifiers onto individual cDNA molecules. Via MiXCR, TCRdb re-called the RACE reads, giving one row per CDR3 protein. The table has some 83,000 distinct CDR3 sequences, approximately 11% seen once. The length of the CDR3 is 15 residues. J lost 6 bases, V lost 1 base, and 4 bases had no gene match. CDR1 is LGHDT, CDR2 YNNKEL, per germline (reference sequence). Findings and caveats of the study: Donor immune responses may differ from healthy people's, since all donors had alopecia.

The TCR was taken from a woman between 50 and 59 years old with alopecia areata. Some clones in this sample may be carry-over from other donors' samples. This chain joins TRBV3-1 and TRBJ2-1, with 9 bases fitting TRBD2. Specimen: whole blood, collected in connection with sensitization to the hapten diphenylcyclopropenone (DPC). This chain's CDR3 is CASSQVTAGGNEQFF. CDR3 DNA sequence: TGTGCCAGCAGCCAAGTCACAGCGGGAGGCAATGAGCAGTTCTTC.